These T cell receptor beta chains were read from a single sample in a study of control samples from healthy donors and cancer patients. TCRdb's table, derived via immunoSEQ multiplex PCR, lists solely in-frame clones and lacks some. The data hold 100,000 to 150,000 clones, with about nine tenths observed a single time. The sequenced material came from blood. The receptors were gathered from a young man in good health. Each CDR3 is given with its conserved first and last residue. D genes are given only for firm matches. Clone size is shown for a subset of rows, as once, few, many or a class of expanded clone.

v_call: TRBV7-9
j_call: TRBJ1-5
clone_size: once
d_call: .
cdr3_nt: TGTGCCAGCAGCTTATTTCGGGGACCTAGCAATCAGCCCCAGCATTTT
cdr3_aa: CASSLFRGPSNQPQHF

v_call: TRBV2
j_call: TRBJ2-1
clone_size: .
d_call: TRBD2
cdr3_nt: TGTGCCAGCATGCGGGGACTAGCGGTCTCCTACAATGAGCAGTTCTTC
cdr3_aa: CASMRGLAVSYNEQFF

v_call: TRBV30
j_call: TRBJ1-5
clone_size: .
d_call: TRBD1
cdr3_nt: TGTGCCTGGTCCGGGACAGGGGGCAATCAGCCCCAGCATTTT
cdr3_aa: CAWSGTGGNQPQHF

v_call: TRBV27
j_call: TRBJ1-2
clone_size: .
d_call: .
cdr3_nt: TGTGCCAGCATCCTAAGGGGCAGGGGAAGATATGGCTACACCTTC
cdr3_aa: CASILRGRGRYGYTF

v_call: TRBV3-1/TRBV3-2
j_call: TRBJ2-7
clone_size: .
d_call: .
cdr3_nt: TGTGCCAGCAGCCAAGAGCCCTACGAGCAGTACTTC
cdr3_aa: CASSQEPYEQYF

v_call: TRBV4-1
j_call: TRBJ1-3
clone_size: .
d_call: .
cdr3_nt: TGCGCCAGCAGCCAAGGGAGGGGATATGGAAACACCATATATTTT
cdr3_aa: CASSQGRGYGNTIYF

v_call: TRBV6-5
j_call: TRBJ2-3
clone_size: .
d_call: .
cdr3_nt: TGTGCCAGCAGCCGCGGGGTCCCTAGCACAGATACGCAGTATTTT
cdr3_aa: CASSRGVPSTDTQYF

v_call: TRBV7-2
j_call: TRBJ2-1
clone_size: .
d_call: .
cdr3_nt: TGTGCCAGCAGCTTAATAGGCTACAATGAGCAGTTCTTC
cdr3_aa: CASSLIGYNEQFF

v_call: TRBV3-1/TRBV3-2
j_call: TRBJ1-2
clone_size: .
d_call: .
cdr3_nt: TGTGCCAGCAGCCAATCGGTTGTCTATGGCTACACCTTC
cdr3_aa: CASSQSVVYGYTF

v_call: TRBV28
j_call: TRBJ1-3
clone_size: .
d_call: TRBD1
cdr3_nt: TGTGCCAGCAGTCTCCCAAGGACAGGGATCGGAAACACCATATATTTT
cdr3_aa: CASSLPRTGIGNTIYF

v_call: TRBV4-1
j_call: TRBJ2-3
clone_size: .
d_call: TRBD2
cdr3_nt: TGCGCCAGCAGCCAAGATCCAGCGGGGGGGCTAGCAGATACGCAGTATTTT
cdr3_aa: CASSQDPAGGLADTQYF

v_call: TRBV19
j_call: TRBJ2-3
clone_size: .
d_call: TRBD2
cdr3_nt: TGTGCCAGTAGTATTGGCGGGGGGGCGGCAGATACGCAGTATTTT
cdr3_aa: CASSIGGGAADTQYF

v_call: TRBV10-3
j_call: TRBJ2-5
clone_size: .
d_call: .
cdr3_nt: TGTGCCATCAGTGAGAGGGGGGCACAAGAGACCCAGTACTTC
cdr3_aa: CAISERGAQETQYF

v_call: TRBV9
j_call: TRBJ1-6
clone_size: .
d_call: .
cdr3_nt: TGTGCCAGCAGCGTATGGCCGGACGGGGGAAAACCCCTCCACTTT
cdr3_aa: CASSVWPDGGKPLHF

v_call: TRBV7-9
j_call: TRBJ1-2
clone_size: few
d_call: TRBD1
cdr3_nt: TGTGCCAGCAGCCTTGGACAGGGCCAGTTGTCTAACTATGGCTACACCTTC
cdr3_aa: CASSLGQGQLSNYGYTF

v_call: TRBV9
j_call: TRBJ2-7
clone_size: .
d_call: .
cdr3_nt: TGTGCCAGCAGCAACGGGACACTGGCCTCCTACGAGCAGTACTTC
cdr3_aa: CASSNGTLASYEQYF

v_call: TRBV5-4
j_call: TRBJ2-7
clone_size: .
d_call: .
cdr3_nt: TGTTGGGGGTCGACTCACGAGCAGTACTTC
cdr3_aa: CWGSTHEQYF

v_call: TRBV5-1
j_call: TRBJ1-1
clone_size: once
d_call: .
cdr3_nt: TGCGCCAGCAGCTTGGCCGAAGGCGGCCGAACTGAAGCTTTCTTT
cdr3_aa: CASSLAEGGRTEAFF

v_call: TRBV3-1/TRBV3-2
j_call: TRBJ1-1
clone_size: .
d_call: .
cdr3_nt: TGTGCCAGCACCCCATCCGGAATGGACACTGAAGCTTTCTTT
cdr3_aa: CASTPSGMDTEAFF

v_call: TRBV7-2
j_call: TRBJ1-6
clone_size: .
d_call: .
cdr3_nt: TGTGCCAGCAGCCTCCGTGGAGGGACCTATAATTCACCCCTCCACTTT
cdr3_aa: CASSLRGGTYNSPLHF

v_call: TRBV11-2
j_call: TRBJ1-2
clone_size: .
d_call: .
cdr3_nt: TGTGCCAGCAGCTTTGGCAGGGCTAACTATGGCTACACCTTC
cdr3_aa: CASSFGRANYGYTF

v_call: TRBV19
j_call: TRBJ1-6
clone_size: .
d_call: TRBD1
cdr3_nt: TGTGCCAGTAGTATTGACAGGGGGTATTCACCCCTCCACTTT
cdr3_aa: CASSIDRGYSPLHF

v_call: TRBV5-1
j_call: TRBJ2-7
clone_size: .
d_call: .
cdr3_nt: TGCGCCAGCAGTAAGGACACCACAACGTCCTACGAGCAGTACTTC
cdr3_aa: CASSKDTTTSYEQYF

v_call: TRBV18
j_call: TRBJ1-6
clone_size: .
d_call: .
cdr3_nt: TGTGCCAGCTCGACAGATTATAATTCACCCCTCCACTTT
cdr3_aa: CASSTDYNSPLHF

v_call: TRBV9
j_call: TRBJ1-1
clone_size: .
d_call: .
cdr3_nt: TGTGCTTCAAGTGGGAGGGGGAACACTGAAGCTTTCTTT
cdr3_aa: CASSGRGNTEAFF

v_call: TRBV4-2
j_call: TRBJ1-2
clone_size: .
d_call: .
cdr3_nt: TGTGCCAGCAGCCAAGATGATGCTGGCTACACCTTC
cdr3_aa: CASSQDDAGYTF

v_call: TRBV10-3
j_call: TRBJ2-2
clone_size: once
d_call: .
cdr3_nt: TGTGCCATCGGAGTCCGAGACACCGGGGAGCTGTTTTTT
cdr3_aa: CAIGVRDTGELFF

v_call: TRBV20-1
j_call: TRBJ1-5
clone_size: .
d_call: .
cdr3_nt: TGCAGTGCTAGTTCAGGGATCAATCAGCCCCAGCATTTT
cdr3_aa: CSASSGINQPQHF

v_call: TRBV9
j_call: TRBJ1-3
clone_size: .
d_call: TRBD1
cdr3_nt: TGTGCCAGCAGCGCGGGACAGGGAAACACCATATATTTT
cdr3_aa: CASSAGQGNTIYF

v_call: TRBV5-4
j_call: TRBJ2-3
clone_size: .
d_call: TRBD2
cdr3_nt: TGTGTTGGGGGGAGGGGCACAGATACGCAGTATTTT
cdr3_aa: CVGGRGTDTQYF

v_call: TRBV20-1
j_call: TRBJ1-5
clone_size: .
d_call: .
cdr3_nt: TGCAGTGCTAGTACAGACTATAGCAATCAGCCCCAGCATTTT
cdr3_aa: CSASTDYSNQPQHF

v_call: TRBV9
j_call: TRBJ1-3
clone_size: .
d_call: .
cdr3_nt: TGTGCCAGCAGGGCTTTGGGAAGAAACACCATATATTTT
cdr3_aa: CASRALGRNTIYF

v_call: TRBV4-1
j_call: TRBJ2-5
clone_size: once
d_call: TRBD1
cdr3_nt: TGCGCCAGCAGTCGATGGGGCCCAGGGGGTAGAGTCGTGGGAAAGACCCAGTACTTC
cdr3_aa: CASSRWGPGGRVVGKTQYF

v_call: TRBV5-5
j_call: TRBJ1-4
clone_size: .
d_call: .
cdr3_nt: TGTGCCAGCACCCGCCTGCTCCCTAATGAAAAACTGTTTTTT
cdr3_aa: CASTRLLPNEKLFF

v_call: TRBV18
j_call: TRBJ2-3
clone_size: .
d_call: .
cdr3_nt: TGTGCCAGCTCACCGGGCAGCACAGATACGCAGTATTTT
cdr3_aa: CASSPGSTDTQYF

v_call: TRBV29-1
j_call: TRBJ1-1
clone_size: .
d_call: TRBD1
cdr3_nt: TGCAGCGCCGGGACAGGGGGACCTGAAGCTTTCTTT
cdr3_aa: CSAGTGGPEAFF

v_call: TRBV6-6
j_call: TRBJ2-7
clone_size: once
d_call: .
cdr3_nt: TGTGCCAGCAGTTACGGTCGGCAAACAAGGGATGAGCAGTACTTC
cdr3_aa: CASSYGRQTRDEQYF

v_call: TRBV7-6
j_call: TRBJ2-1
clone_size: .
d_call: TRBD2
cdr3_nt: TGTGCCAGCAGTTCCCTGAGCGCGGGGGGTAATGAGCAGTTCTTC
cdr3_aa: CASSSLSAGGNEQFF

v_call: TRBV9
j_call: TRBJ1-5
clone_size: .
d_call: TRBD1
cdr3_nt: TGTGCCAGCAGCGCCACAGGGGTATGGGATCAGCCCCAGCATTTT
cdr3_aa: CASSATGVWDQPQHF

v_call: TRBV9
j_call: TRBJ1-6
clone_size: once
d_call: .
cdr3_nt: TGTGCCAGCAGCGCCGGGGTTTATAATTCACCCCTCCACTTT
cdr3_aa: CASSAGVYNSPLHF

v_call: TRBV9
j_call: TRBJ2-5
clone_size: .
d_call: .
cdr3_nt: TGTGCCAGCAGCGTAGGGACGACGAACTACCTACCAGAGACCCAGTACTTC
cdr3_aa: CASSVGTTNYLPETQYF

v_call: TRBV2
j_call: TRBJ1-4
clone_size: .
d_call: .
cdr3_nt: TGTGCCAGCAGTGAATTAGGCAGGGACAATGAAAAACTGTTTTTT
cdr3_aa: CASSELGRDNEKLFF

v_call: TRBV2
j_call: TRBJ1-1
clone_size: once
d_call: TRBD1
cdr3_nt: TGTGCCAGCAGCGGACAGGGGAACACTGAAGCTTTCTTT
cdr3_aa: CASSGQGNTEAFF

v_call: TRBV6-1
j_call: TRBJ2-1
clone_size: .
d_call: .
cdr3_nt: TGTGCCAGCAGTGGGTTCAGGGCGAGGTCCTACAATGAGCAGTTCTTC
cdr3_aa: CASSGFRARSYNEQFF

v_call: TRBV5-4
j_call: TRBJ2-2
clone_size: .
d_call: .
cdr3_nt: TGTGCCAGCAGCTTGCCGACTTACACCGGGGAGCTGTTTTTT
cdr3_aa: CASSLPTYTGELFF

v_call: TRBV5-1
j_call: TRBJ2-5
clone_size: .
d_call: TRBD1
cdr3_nt: TGCGCCAGCAGCCTGGGACAGGGGGTAGGAGAGACCCAGTACTTC
cdr3_aa: CASSLGQGVGETQYF

v_call: TRBV4-1
j_call: TRBJ2-7
clone_size: .
d_call: .
cdr3_nt: TGCGCCAGCAGCCAAGAGGGCAGGGGCGACGAGCAGTACTTC
cdr3_aa: CASSQEGRGDEQYF